This T cell receptor beta chain appears in the sequencing data of a study of blood T cell repertoires in COVID-19. Background on the study: Samples of COVID-19 (acute and convalescent) were obtained from the United States, Italy and Spain.

Profiled with immunoSEQ multiplex PCR; TCRdb holds only in-frame clones, not every one. Found here are some 240,000 clones, 80% to 85% of them singletons; the top ten hold over 1.5%. The V gene's germline CDR1 is SGHNT and CDR2 YYREEE (reference sequence). This CDR3 region has 15 residues. V lost 3 bases and J lost 1, with 13 bases in between. This clone has just one count. This chain uses TRBV5-4 with TRBJ2-5; possibly TRBD1 for D (5 bases). The receptor comes from a woman in her thirties or forties who had recovered from COVID-19. The sample comprised peripheral blood. CDR3 loop: CASSYRYSGQETQYF. In DNA, the CDR3 is TGTGCCAGCAGCTACAGGTATTCCGGCCAAGAGACCCAGTACTTC. The full variable domain, completed using reference TRBV5-4 and TRBJ2-5, is ETGVTQSPTHLIKTRGQQVTLRCSSQSGHNTVSWYQQALGQGPQFIFQYYREEENGRGNFPPRFSGLQFPNYSSELNVNALELDDSALYLCASSYRYSGQETQYFGPGTRLLVL.